The source of this T cell receptor beta chain is a study of blood T cell repertoires in COVID-19 (TCRdb year 2020). Concerning the study at large: Samples from collaborators originated in the United States, Italy and Spain and spanned both the acute and convalescent phases of COVID-19. The prospective study material was composed of cDNA or gDNA derived from T cells, B-cell-depleted T cells, or PBMCs. Subjects who had been exposed to COVID-19, were actively infected with it, or had recovered from it provided the deeply sampled blood TCRbeta repertoires that made up the dataset. The repertoires were released in a freely available public database intended as a resource for research on the immune response to SARS-CoV-2. The samples were drawn from two sources: the first 160 participants of the ongoing ImmuneRACE study, and 1,254 subjects contributed by 6 global collaborators. The sample metadata nearly always contained a de-identified subject ID, COVID-19 status, age in years and sex. Where available, HLA class I and class II types were obtained from metadata supplied by the sample provider rather than from assay-based typing. The investigation overall reported the following: The amount of clinical and demographic metadata varied by source and participant and was provided uncurated.

The collaborating institutions used their own protocols to collect whole blood in K2EDTA tubes. Collaborator samples were shipped for TCRbeta analysis as frozen whole blood, isolated PBMCs, or DNA extracted from either sample type. TCRbeta CDR3 regions were amplified from genomic DNA using the immunoSEQ Assay, a bias-controlled multiplex PCR. Regarding the original processing steps: The number of nucleated cells in each sample was estimated from the amplification of reference gene primers within the assay. Sequence reads were collapsed and filtered to measure the absolute abundance of every unique TCRbeta CDR3 rearrangement. For each sample, productive Simpson clonality was calculated as the square root of Simpson's diversity index across productive rearrangements. Here the immuneACCESS table is served through TCRdb, limited to in-frame sequences with V and J called. Missing clones are a known gap in these copies; in checked studies unresolved V genes cover under half, and the rest lacks a known reason. That table supplies the V and J calls and clone size; D and trimming were determined from the DNA. A total of about 140,000 clones appear in this sample, roughly 80% of them only once. Of the sample, about 8.4% falls within the top ten clones.

A word on this clone: No cognate antigen has been identified for it. No base-level quality is on record; no much larger clone is a single base apart.

The CDR3 runs 14 amino acids, cysteine and phenylalanine included. Here the CDR3 DNA is all that survives: 42 bases in frame from base 1. Between the V and J ends, shortened by 0 bases and 8 bases respectively, the junction contains 14 bases. According to the germline V gene, CDR1 reads SGHRS and CDR2 reads YFSETQ. The rearranged chain carries TRBV5-1 and TRBJ1-2; a confident D gene designation cannot be given. The specimen sequenced was peripheral blood. The sequence was collected from a woman aged 45 to 65 with active or convalescent COVID-19. In nucleotide form, the sequence is TGCGCCAGCAGCTTGGTCGGAAGCTTGGAGGGCTACACCTTC. Translated, it reads CASSLVGSLEGYTF. Reference TRBV5-1 and TRBJ1-2 genes cover what lies past the CDR3, so the full variable domain is KAGVTQTPRYLIKTRGQQVTLSCSPISGHRSVSWYQQTPGQGLQFLFEYFSETQRNKGNFPGRFSGRQFSNSRSEMNVSTLELGDSALYLCASSLVGSLEGYTFGSGTRLTVV.